This T cell receptor (beta chain) was captured in a study of cytomegalovirus exposure and HLA in healthy donors. Study-level information: From around 180 million T cells, an earlier analysis saw 110 million or so unique TCR beta sequences.

PCR involved 60 Vbeta and 13 Jbeta primers. Profiling relied on immunoSEQ multiplex PCR, and the TCRdb table lists in-frame clones only, not all of them. This sample carries some 100,000 clones, about 79% of them seen once, and the ten largest clones take roughly 1.2%. Study outcomes and limitations: Per a prior analysis, the majority of TCR beta V segments were productive roughly 90% or roughly 30% of the time.

From germline, CDR1 is LNHNV and CDR2 YYDKDF (reference sequence). Trimming removed 4 bases at V and 5 bases at J, with 17 bases between. The CDR3 contains 15 residues. This clone is a singleton in its sample. Its target is unknown. V is TRBV15 and J is TRBJ1-1; D is unclear. This clonotype was sampled from a woman aged 18-35 years in good health and CMV-seronegative. Sequenced sample: PBMCs. CDR3 loop: CATSTRTGEGTEAFF. CDR3 DNA sequence: TGTGCCACCAGCACCCGGACGGGAGAAGGGACTGAAGCTTTCTTT.